A single sample is the source of the 23 T cell receptor beta chains below, sequenced in a study of blood T cell repertoires in COVID-19. This table comes from immunoSEQ multiplex PCR, and its TCRdb copy is limited to in-frame clones, with some not included. The sample lists about 310,000 clones, 75% to 90% occurring once. Sequenced: PBMCs or T cells enriched from blood (not recorded which). The receptors were gathered from a woman between 35 and 50 years old who had recovered from COVID-19.

This sequence joins TRBV7-9 and TRBJ2-7; 9 bases line up with TRBD1. V trimming: 1 base; J trimming: 3 bases; junction bases outside the gene matches: 4. This CDR3 has 15 amino acids. Germline V CDR1 and CDR2: SEHNR, FQNEAQ (reference sequence). As DNA, the CDR3 is TGTGCCAGCAGCTTAGGAGACAGGGGGAACTACGAGCAGTACTTC. Translated: CASSLGDRGNYEQYF. The variable domain in full, with the rest retrieved from reference TRBV7-9 and TRBJ2-7, is DTGVSQNPRHKITKRGQNVTFRCDPISEHNRLYWYRQTLGQGPEFLTYFQNEAQLEKSRLLSDRFSAERPKGSFSTLEIQRTEQGDSAMYLCASSLGDRGNYEQYFGPGTRLTVT.

CDR3 region: CASSLKGGSYNEQFF. The CDR3 coding sequence is TGTGCCAGCAGCTTAAAGGGCGGGAGCTACAATGAGCAGTTCTTC. The gene calls are TRBV7-6 and TRBJ2-1, with TRBD2 identical over 7 bases. The germline V gene has CDR1 SGHVS and CDR2 FNYEAQ. The trim removed 2 bases at V and 3 bases at J, leaving 4 bases unmatched. This CDR3 contains 15 residues.

CDR3 sequence reads: CAWSVGQGAGKLFF. CDR3 DNA sequence: TGTGCCTGGAGTGTCGGTCAGGGGGCGGGAAAACTGTTTTTT. The V and J genes are TRBV30 and TRBJ1-4; 8 bases fit TRBD1. CDR3 length: 14 residues. The germline V gene encodes CDR1 GTSNPN and CDR2 SVGIG (reference sequence). V dropped 0 bases and J dropped 10; count of bases not matched to a gene: 7. The variable domain in full, completed from reference TRBV30 and TRBJ1-4, reads SQTIHQWPATLVQPVGSPLSLECTVEGTSNPNLYWYRQAAGRGLQLLFYSVGIGQISSEVPQNLSASRPQDRQFILSSKKLLLSDSGFYLCAWSVGQGAGKLFFGSGTQLSVL.

This clone has a single count. The gene calls are TRBV24-1 and TRBJ2-1, with 9 bases identical to TRBD2. This CDR3 region has 16 residues. Germline CDR1 KGHDR, CDR2 SFDVKD. With V trimmed by 2 bases and J by 8 bases, 9 bases remained unmatched. This CDR3 reads CATSDWTSANGDEQFF. In nucleotides, the CDR3 is TGTGCCACCAGTGATTGGACTAGCGCGAATGGGGATGAGCAGTTCTTC.

The rearrangement joins TRBV2 to TRBJ2-2; 9 positions agree with TRBD1. The CDR3 extends over 14 amino acids. Trimming removed 6 bases from V and 6 bases from J; junction bases left unmatched: 5. The germline V gene has CDR1 SNHLY and CDR2 FYNNEI. CDR3 DNA: TGTGCCAGCAGCGGTCGGACAGGGGCCGGGGAGCTGTTTTTT. Translated, it gives CASSGRTGAGELFF.

This clone was counted a single time. V gene TRBV29-1 combines with J gene TRBJ1-1; D may be TRBD1 (6 bases). Germline CDR1 and CDR2: SQVTM and ANQGSEA. This CDR3 region has 13 residues. V gave up 4 bases and J gave up 3 bases, with 12 bases separating them. CDR3 nucleotides: TGCAGCGTTGTGGGGGCTGGGGACACTGAAGCTTTCTTT. Protein sequence: CSVVGAGDTEAFF. The full variable domain, rest sourced from reference TRBV29-1 and TRBJ1-1, is SAVISQKPSRDICQRGTSLTIQCQVDSQVTMMFWYRQQPGQSLTLIATANQGSEATYESGFVIDKFPISRPNLTFSTLTVSNMSPEDSSIYLCSVVGAGDTEAFFGQGTRLTVV.

The chain has TRBV6-5 and TRBJ1-1; 9 nucleotides align to TRBD1. The CDR3 is 14 residues long. From germline, CDR1 is MNHEY and CDR2 SVGAGI. The V and J ends lost 7 bases and 6 bases, in that order; junction bases with no gene match: 9. The CDR3 loop is CASIKQGAGAEAFF. The CDR3 DNA reads as TGTGCCAGCATCAAACAGGGGGCGGGGGCTGAAGCTTTCTTT.

The genes are TRBV12-3 or TRBV12-4 and TRBJ2-2, with 10 bases fitting TRBD2. V was pared by 6 bases and J by 7 bases, with 2 bases of the junction left unmatched. CDR3 length: 13 residues. The CDR3 protein is CASSLAGDGELFF. Written as DNA, the CDR3 is TGTGCCAGCAGCCTAGCGGGAGACGGGGAGCTGTTTTTT.

The J gene is TRBJ1-1, the V gene TRBV28; a weak D match, TRBD1 (6 bases). CDR3 length equals 13 residues. Germline-derived CDR1 and CDR2 are MDHEN and SYDVKM. V gave up 6 bases and J gave up 10 bases, with 18 bases separating them. The CDR3 is CASRQGGVFGAFF. CDR3 coding DNA: TGTGCCAGCAGACAGGGTGGAGTATTTGGAGCTTTCTTT. Full variable domain (rest looked up from reference TRBV28 and TRBJ1-1): DVKVTQSSRYLVKRTGEKVFLECVQDMDHENMFWYRQDPGLGLRLIYFSYDVKMKEKGDIPEGYSVSREKKERFSLILESASTNQTSMYLCASRQGGVFGAFFGQGTRLTVV.

This rearrangement joins TRBV7-2 to TRBJ1-2; D is uncertain. The CDR3 totals 13 residues. Trimming pared 9 bases from V and 2 bases from J, leaving 13 bases between. Per the germline V gene, CDR1 is SGHTA and CDR2 is FQGNSA. The CDR3 region is CARSFEGNYGYTF. The CDR3 nucleotides are TGTGCCAGATCCTTCGAGGGAAACTATGGCTACACCTTC.

The CDR3 bases are TGTGCCAGCAGCCAGGGTGAGGAGCTGTTTTTT. It is translated as CASSQGEELFF. V gene TRBV11-3 combines with J gene TRBJ2-2, with D perhaps matching TRBD1 (5 bases). The germline V and J ends were trimmed by 5 bases and 10 bases, with 8 bases remaining between them. This CDR3 has 11 residues. Germline V gene sequence: CDR1 SGHNT, CDR2 YENEEA.

V usage is TRBV6-5 and J usage is TRBJ2-1; TRBD1 agrees at 9 bases. Germline V lookup: CDR1 MNHEY, CDR2 SVGAGI. The V and J ends lost 5 bases and 3 bases, in that order; junction bases with no gene match: 5. The CDR3 sequence is 15 residues long. The CDR3 loop reads CASSPGTGIYNEQFF. The CDR3 nucleotides read TGTGCCAGCAGTCCCGGGACAGGGATCTACAATGAGCAGTTCTTC.

The chain employs TRBV27 and TRBJ2-1; the match to TRBD1 covers 10 bases. This CDR3 is built from 14 residues. The V gene's germline CDR1 is MNHEY and CDR2 SMNVEV (reference sequence). The junction had 5 bases not matched to a gene; V was cut back by 4 bases and J by 8 bases. CDR3 coding DNA: TGTGCCAGCAGTTGGGACAGGGGTTCCGATGAGCAGTTCTTC. Its translation: CASSWDRGSDEQFF.

This chain joins TRBV7-6 and TRBJ1-1; 7 bases agree with TRBD1. CDR3 length equals 12 residues. CDR1 is SGHVS, CDR2 FNYEAQ, per germline. Germline trimming cut 5 bases from V and 11 bases from J; bases unmatched to any gene: 8. The CDR3 sequence is CASSPETGFAFF. CDR3 nucleotides: TGTGCCAGCAGCCCCGAGACAGGGTTCGCTTTCTTT.

This chain joins TRBV13 and TRBJ2-5; the match to TRBD2 covers 8 bases. Trimming removed 6 bases from V and 2 bases from J; junction bases left unmatched: 11. CDR1 PRHDT and CDR2 FYEKMQ come from the germline V gene (reference sequence). This CDR3 has 16 amino acids. CDR3 nucleotides: TGTGCCAGCAGTCACTTTACTAGCGGTTATCAAGAGACCCAGTACTTC. Protein sequence: CASSHFTSGYQETQYF.

This chain uses TRBV10-2 with TRBJ1-5; TRBD1 aligns across 7 bases. Trimming removed 6 bases from V and 4 bases from J; junction bases left unmatched: 6. The CDR3 is made up of 14 amino acids. The germline V gene has CDR1 WSHSY and CDR2 SAAADI. CDR3 sequence reads: CASRPGQLNQPQHF. The DNA of the CDR3 is TGCGCCAGCAGACCGGGACAGTTGAATCAGCCCCAGCATTTT.

The chain uses TRBV5-1 and TRBJ2-5; TRBD2 matches 9 bases. The CDR3 is made up of 14 amino acids. V trimming: 7 bases; J trimming: 5 bases; junction bases outside the gene matches: 9. Germline CDR1 and CDR2: SGHRS and YFSETQ. The CDR3 DNA follows: TGCGCCAGCTCAAAGCGGGAGGCGCGCGAGACCCAGTACTTC. It yields the protein CASSKREARETQYF.

This chain links TRBV19 with TRBJ2-7, with TRBD2 matching 11 bases. CDR3 length equals 15 residues. CDR1 is LNHDA and CDR2 is SQIVND in the germline V gene (reference sequence). With 5 bases clipped from V and 0 bases from J, the junction kept 3 bases outside the gene matches. The CDR3 here is CASSVGTSGSYEQYF. In DNA form, the CDR3 reads TGTGCCAGTAGTGTCGGGACTAGCGGCTCCTACGAGCAGTACTTC.

The chain recombines TRBV18 with TRBJ2-5; 7 bases are shared with TRBD2. Germline CDR1 and CDR2: KGHSH and LQKENI. CDR3 length equals 13 residues. The J segment lost 4 bases and the V segment lost 3 bases, leaving 2 bases of the junction unmatched. The CDR3 coding sequence is TGTGCCAGCTCACCGGGACTAAGAGAGACCCAGTACTTC. The encoded protein is CASSPGLRETQYF.

This chain joins TRBV28 and TRBJ2-2; possibly TRBD2 for D (6 bases). Trimming cost V 5 bases and J 2 bases, with 12 bases left between them. CDR3 length: 15 amino acids. Germline-derived CDR1 and CDR2 are MDHEN and SYDVKM. CDR3 residues: CASSPGGVNTGELFF. In DNA, the CDR3 is TGTGCCAGCAGTCCCGGGGGTGTTAACACCGGGGAGCTGTTTTTT. The variable domain in full, completed from reference TRBV28 and TRBJ2-2, reads DVKVTQSSRYLVKRTGEKVFLECVQDMDHENMFWYRQDPGLGLRLIYFSYDVKMKEKGDIPEGYSVSREKKERFSLILESASTNQTSMYLCASSPGGVNTGELFFGEGSRLTVL.

The chain carries TRBV5-6 and TRBJ1-3, with D hard to call. CDR1 SGHDT and CDR2 YYEEEE come from the germline V gene. Trimming removed 0 bases from V and 2 bases from J, with 3 bases in between. This CDR3 has 13 residues. DNA for the CDR3: TGTGCCAGCAGCTTGGGAGCTGGAAACACCATATATTTT. It translates to CASSLGAGNTIYF.

The chain links TRBV6-4 to TRBJ2-1; TRBD2 matches 7 bases. The J segment lost 7 bases and the V segment lost 6 bases, leaving 9 bases of the junction unmatched. The germline CDR1 and CDR2 sequences are MRHNA and SNTAGT. The CDR3 covers 14 residues. CDR3 region: CASSGWGGANEQFF. The CDR3 DNA reads as TGTGCCAGCAGCGGATGGGGGGGAGCGAATGAGCAGTTCTTC.

The table lists this clone with a few counts. The J gene is TRBJ1-1, the V gene TRBV5-6; D may be TRBD1 (5 bases). CDR1 and CDR2 from the germline V gene are SGHDT and YYEEEE. The CDR3 spans 13 residues. The V gene lost 1 base and the J gene lost 8 bases, with 12 bases spanning the gap. CDR3 sequence reads: CASSLRQSREAFF. As DNA, the CDR3 is TGTGCCAGCAGCTTGAGACAGTCGAGAGAAGCTTTCTTT.